A single sample gave rise to the 12 T cell receptor beta chains below, sequenced in a study of blood T cell repertoires in COVID-19. The data were produced by immunoSEQ multiplex PCR, yet TCRdb's version contains in-frame clones alone and is incomplete. The data contain 220,000 or so clones, roughly nine tenths of them singletons. The sequencing input was peripheral blood. The source of these receptors is a woman in her forties or fifties with COVID-19, enrolled during active disease.

The chain employs TRBV7-2 and TRBJ2-1; TRBD1 is a possible D gene (6 bases). The CDR3 covers 15 residues. The V end was cut by 4 bases, the J end by 6 bases, with 16 bases between. Germline V gene data show CDR1 as SGHTA and CDR2 as FQGNSA. The CDR3 here is CASSSSTGPSNEQFF. In DNA form, the CDR3 reads TGTGCCAGCAGCTCCTCTACAGGGCCCTCCAATGAGCAGTTCTTC.

The chain recombines TRBV7-8 with TRBJ2-5, with 8 positions matching TRBD1. Germline V gene sequence: CDR1 SGHVS, CDR2 FQNEAQ. The CDR3 has 15 residues. Trimming at V came to 5 bases and at J to 5 bases, leaving 10 bases not matched to a gene. CDR3 loop: CASSAGQGQRETQYF. CDR3 in DNA: TGTGCCAGCAGCGCCGGACAGGGCCAGCGGGAGACCCAGTACTTC.

The chain combines TRBV6-2 or TRBV6-3 with TRBJ2-7, with D possibly being TRBD1 (5 bases). CDR3 length: 15 residues. V dropped 0 bases and J dropped 1 base, with 10 bases sitting between them. Per the germline V gene, CDR1 is MNHEY and CDR2 is SVGEGT. The CDR3 region is CASSYSNQGSYEQYF. CDR3 sequence (DNA): TGTGCCAGCAGTTACTCGAACCAGGGATCCTACGAGCAGTACTTC.

The J gene is TRBJ1-1, the V gene TRBV6-2 or TRBV6-3, with D perhaps TRBD1 (6 bases). CDR1 and CDR2 (germline): MNHEY, SVGEGT. The CDR3 is 16 amino acids. The V and J ends lost 6 bases and 0 bases respectively, with 17 bases between them. CDR3 sequence reads: CASSRNPGVMNTEAFF. CDR3 DNA sequence: TGTGCCAGCAGCCGAAACCCAGGGGTTATGAACACTGAAGCTTTCTTT.

V usage is TRBV9 and J usage is TRBJ1-2, with 9 nucleotides matching TRBD1. V was clipped by 4 bases and J by 3 bases; unmatched bases: 4. Germline V CDR1 and CDR2: SGDLS, YYNGEE. The CDR3 consists of 14 residues. The CDR3 nucleotides read TGTGCCAGCAGCCCCCGGACAGGGGACTATGGCTACACCTTC. This sequence encodes CASSPRTGDYGYTF. Full variable domain (missing parts from reference TRBV9 and TRBJ1-2): DSGVTQTPKHLITATGQRVTLRCSPRSGDLSVYWYQQSLDQGLQFLIQYYNGEERAKGNILERFSAQQFPDLHSELNLSSLELGDSALYFCASSPRTGDYGYTFGSGTRLTVV.

The V call is TRBV25-1, the J call TRBJ2-2; TRBD2 agrees at 8 bases. V lost 3 bases to trimming and J lost 4 bases; unmatched junction nucleotides: 10. The CDR3 has 17 residues. Germline values: CDR1 MGHDK, CDR2 SYGVNS. Here the CDR3 reads CASSDPGGLAGTGELFF. The CDR3 bases are TGTGCCAGCAGTGATCCCGGGGGTCTAGCGGGCACCGGGGAGCTGTTTTTT.

This clone was counted once. The V gene is TRBV6-5, the J gene TRBJ1-5; 7 bases are shared with TRBD1. CDR1 and CDR2 (germline): MNHEY, SVGAGI. The CDR3 loop spans 13 amino acids. V gave up 6 bases and J gave up 4 bases; unmatched junction bases: 3. For the CDR3, the DNA is TGTGCCAGCAGGTCGGGACAGAATCAGCCCCAGCATTTT. Its translation is CASRSGQNQPQHF.

This chain joins TRBV7-8 and TRBJ1-4; possibly TRBD1 for D (5 bases). CDR3 length: 15 amino acids. The V and J ends lost 5 bases and 6 bases respectively, with 16 bases between them. CDR1 and CDR2 from the germline V gene are SGHVS and FQNEAQ. CDR3 residues: CASSPKYLGDEKLFF. The CDR3, as DNA: TGTGCCAGCAGCCCGAAGTACTTAGGGGATGAAAAACTGTTTTTT.

The CDR3 protein is CASHGQETQYF. CDR3 in DNA: TGTGCCAGCCACGGCCAAGAGACCCAGTACTTC. This chain links TRBV2 with TRBJ2-5, with D unresolved. The CDR3 spans 11 residues. V dropped 8 bases and J dropped 1 base, with 5 bases sitting between them. CDR1 SNHLY and CDR2 FYNNEI come from the germline V gene.

The rearrangement links TRBV6-5 to TRBJ1-1; no clear D gene. Per germline, CDR1 MNHEY and CDR2 SVGAGI. The CDR3 runs to 14 residues. The germline V and J ends were trimmed by 2 bases and 0 bases, with 7 bases remaining between them. The CDR3 here is CASSYPGMNTEAFF. CDR3 bases: TGTGCCAGCAGTTACCCGGGTATGAACACTGAAGCTTTCTTT.

The chain combines TRBV12-3 or TRBV12-4 with TRBJ1-1; D remains unclear. The CDR3 has 13 amino acids. V was cut by 4 bases and J by 6 bases, with 12 bases left in between. CDR3: CASSSAARSEAFF. The CDR3 nucleotides read TGTGCCAGCAGTTCTGCGGCAAGGTCTGAAGCTTTCTTT.

The gene calls are TRBV30 and TRBJ2-3; 12 bases agree with TRBD2. Trimming took 2 bases from V and 4 from J; bases not matched to a gene: 1. Germline CDR1 GTSNPN, CDR2 SVGIG (reference sequence). This CDR3 spans 14 amino acids. The CDR3 spells CAWSTSGGSDTQYF. The CDR3 bases are TGTGCCTGGAGTACTAGCGGGGGGTCAGATACGCAGTATTTT.